This record concerns one T cell receptor beta chain sequence. This specimen belongs to a study of blood T cell repertoires in COVID-19. Study overall: Acute and convalescent COVID-19 specimens originated in the United States, Italy and Spain. PBMCs, B-cell-depleted T cells, or T cells were the source of the cDNA or gDNA that made up the material.

V was clipped by 2 bases and J by 4 bases, with 14 bases between them. The CDR3 length is 15 residues. Germline loops: CDR1 MNHEY, CDR2 SVGAGI. Original methodology: Cell counts per sample came from amplifying reference gene primers. Measured with immunoSEQ multiplex PCR; TCRdb has only the in-frame clones, and not every one. V and J calls and clone size come straight from that table; D and trimming were deduced from the DNA. The sample has roughly 130,000 clones, approximately 88% seen once. This TCR derives from a woman aged 30 to 39 who had recovered from COVID-19. The chain combines TRBV6-5 with TRBJ1-1; D not certain. Source material: peripheral blood. CDR3 nucleotides: TGTGCCAGCAGTTACGCAAGAGGAGCGTTCACTGAAGCTTTCTTT. Protein product: CASSYARGAFTEAFF.